This record looks at one TCR beta chain sequence and its context. The target antigen is unknown. The sample originates from a study of identifying expanded T cells in peripheral blood. Study results and caveats: Variance in clone template counts between approximately 2-week samples significantly increased with total template count across all healthy donors. Differentially abundant clones: around 1.2 between replicates, just under 17 at two to three weeks, 19 at four.

Collection occurred without any documented infections or immune events in donors. Clones were read by immunoSEQ multiplex PCR, and TCRdb kept only the in-frame ones, dropping some. The sample carries about 81,000 clones, about four fifths recorded once. The length of the CDR3 is 16 residues. J was trimmed by 8 bases and V by 3 bases; bases with no gene match: 16. Looked up from germline, CDR1 is GTSNPN and CDR2 is SVGIG (reference sequence). The chain recombines TRBV30 with TRBJ2-5; 9 nucleotides agree with TRBD1. The TCR was taken from a person between 18 and 75 years old in good health. Source material: blood. CDR3 loop: CAWSVGTGLGRLTQYF. CDR3 nucleotide sequence: TGTGCCTGGAGCGTAGGGACAGGGTTAGGTAGGCTCACCCAGTACTTC.